These 25 T cell receptor beta chains originate from one sample sequenced in a study of T cell repertoires in aging, cancer and after chemotherapy. Multiplex touch-down PCR with TRB-A/B primers amplified rearranged V-D-J TRB sequences. TCRdb analysed the multiplex PCR reads with MiXCR anew, one entry per CDR3 protein. The sample has approximately 2,300 distinct CDR3 sequences, about a quarter seen once. Peripheral blood genomic DNA, not sorted cells or RNA, was the template. Specimen: blood. These receptor sequences come from a human donor with a solid tumor.

This clonotype was observed a handful of times. V usage is TRBV12-3 or TRBV12-4 and J usage is TRBJ1-5; tentatively, D is TRBD1 (5 bases). The CDR3 consists of 20 residues. V lost 7 bases to trimming and J lost 5 bases, with 33 bases between them. CDR3 nucleotides: TGTGCCAGCACCATTAGGGTATTGGGGCAGTCGGATCGGGGTTATCAGCCCCAGCATTTT. The encoded protein is CASTIRVLGQSDRGYQPQHF.

This clonotype was detected once. The rearrangement links TRBV6-4 to TRBJ1-1; 10 bases match TRBD1. V was pared by 1 base and J by 1 base, with 6 bases of the junction left unmatched. Germline assignment: CDR1 MRHNA and CDR2 SNTAGT. The CDR3 is 17 residues long. The CDR3 sequence: CASSDWTGGGSNTEAFF. In DNA, the CDR3 is TGTGCCAGCAGTGACTGGACAGGGGGAGGATCGAACACTGAAGCTTTCTTT.

The rearrangement joins TRBV20-1 to TRBJ2-5, with TRBD2 matching over 8 bases. Per the germline V gene, CDR1 is DFQATT and CDR2 is SNEGSKA (reference sequence). CDR3 length: 14 amino acids. V lost 5 bases, J lost 4 bases, and 9 bases stayed unmatched. Here the CDR3 reads CSAYPGLEGETQYF. In nucleotides, the CDR3 is TGCAGTGCTTACCCGGGACTAGAGGGAGAGACCCAGTACTTC.

CDR3 loop: CASSYREENSPLHF. The CDR3 region has the DNA TGTGCCAGCAGTTACCGCGAAGAAAATTCACCCCTCCACTTT. V gene TRBV6-5 combines with J gene TRBJ1-6; no reliable D call. CDR1 is MNHEY, CDR2 SVGAGI, per germline. This CDR3 comprises 14 residues. The ends were cut back, 2 bases at V and 7 bases at J, with 9 bases in the middle.

This clonotype was picked up a small number of times. The V gene is TRBV27, the J gene TRBJ2-1, with D maybe TRBD2 (7 bases). Trimming removed 7 bases from V and 7 bases from J, with 17 bases in between. The germline gives CDR1 MNHEY, CDR2 SMNVEV (reference sequence). The CDR3 runs 14 residues. CDR3 nucleotide sequence: TGTGCCAGCAAGTCCGGGAGGACAGCTAATGAGCAGTTCTTC. This encodes CASKSGRTANEQFF.

This clonotype was found a few times. V gene TRBV5-1 combines with J gene TRBJ1-2; TRBD1 is a possible D gene (6 bases). Between the trimmed V and J ends, which lost 4 bases and 5 bases, there was a span of 12 bases. The CDR3 contains 13 residues. CDR1 and CDR2 from the germline V gene are SGHRS and YFSETQ. Here the CDR3 reads CASSIGGEYGYTF. For the CDR3, the DNA is TGCGCCAGCAGCATAGGGGGGGAATATGGCTACACCTTC.

This clonotype has only a few counts. The chain couples TRBV5-8 to TRBJ1-5; no firm D call. This CDR3 contains 12 residues. V lost 2 bases, J lost 7 bases, and 7 bases lay in between. The V gene's germline CDR1 is SGHTS and CDR2 YDEGEE. As DNA, the CDR3 is TGTGCCAGCAGCTTACCTAAACAGCCCCAGCATTTT. This encodes CASSLPKQPQHF.

This clonotype is labeled as medium-sized. This chain uses TRBV6-6 with TRBJ2-6, with D perhaps assigned TRBD1 or TRBD2 (6 bases each). V was pared by 8 bases and J by 2 bases, with 10 bases between. CDR1 MNHNY and CDR2 SVGAGI come from the germline V gene (reference sequence). This CDR3 comprises 14 residues. CDR3 nucleotide sequence: TGTGCCAGCGGAGGGGGTGCTGGGGCCAACGTCCTGACTTTC. It specifies CASGGGAGANVLTF.

This sequence joins TRBV20-1 and TRBJ2-7; maybe TRBD2 (5 bases). V lost 6 bases, J lost 6 bases, and 15 bases lay in between. Per the germline V gene, CDR1 is DFQATT and CDR2 is SNEGSKA (reference sequence). The length of the CDR3 is 12 residues. CDR3 region: CSAPGDNVEQYF. The CDR3 bases are TGCAGTGCCCCCGGGGATAATGTCGAGCAGTACTTC.

This chain links TRBV2 with TRBJ1-3; perhaps TRBD1 as D (5 bases). CDR3 length: 16 amino acids. V lost 4 bases, J lost 0 bases, and 13 bases lay in between. CDR1 and CDR2 from the germline V gene are SNHLY and FYNNEI. The CDR3 DNA follows: TGTGCCAGCAGTGGGGGGGGACGGTCCTCTGGAAACACCATATATTTT. The encoded protein is CASSGGGRSSGNTIYF.

The V gene is TRBV7-3, the J gene TRBJ2-6; D may match TRBD1 or TRBD2 (5 bases each). The CDR3 is 16 amino acids. CDR1 is SGHTA, CDR2 FQGTGA, per germline. Trimming stripped 6 bases from V and 4 bases from J, with 16 bases between. CDR3 coding DNA: TGTGCCAGCAGATTAGTGGGGACGGACGGGGCCAACGTCCTGACTTTC. The encoded protein is CASRLVGTDGANVLTF.

This clonotype is judged medium-sized (0.01 to 0.1%). The V call is TRBV19, the J call TRBJ2-2, with 7 bases matching TRBD2. CDR3 length: 13 amino acids. The J segment lost 6 bases and the V segment lost 8 bases, leaving 6 bases of the junction unmatched. The V gene's germline CDR1 is LNHDA and CDR2 SQIVND (reference sequence). The CDR3 DNA is TGTGCCAGTCACGGACTAGTTCCCGGGGAGCTGTTTTTT. It encodes CASHGLVPGELFF. Filled out from reference TRBV19 and TRBJ2-2, the complete variable domain reads DGGITQSPKYLFRKEGQNVTLSCEQNLNHDAMYWYRQDPGQGLRLIYYSQIVNDFQKGDIAEGYSVSREKKESFPLTVTSAQKNPTAFYLCASHGLVPGELFFGEGSRLTVL.

This clonotype was seen a handful of times. For the CDR3, the DNA is TGCGCCAGCAGCTTGGGGGGGCTCGATGGCTACACCTTC. This codes for CASSLGGLDGYTF. V usage is TRBV5-1 and J usage is TRBJ1-2; D might be TRBD1 (6 bases). Germline-derived CDR1 and CDR2 are SGHRS and YFSETQ. This CDR3 has 13 amino acids. The V gene lost 0 bases and the J gene lost 6 bases, with 9 bases spanning the gap. The variable domain in full, with the rest retrieved from reference TRBV5-1 and TRBJ1-2, is KAGVTQTPRYLIKTRGQQVTLSCSPISGHRSVSWYQQTPGQGLQFLFEYFSETQRNKGNFPGRFSGRQFSNSRSEMNVSTLELGDSALYLCASSLGGLDGYTFGSGTRLTVV.

The chain recombines TRBV10-3 with TRBJ2-7, with D uncertain. V shed 4 bases and J shed 2 bases, with 9 bases lying between them. Germline CDR1 reads ENHRY; CDR2 reads SYGVKD. There are 13 residues in the CDR3. CDR3 residues: CAISVYRAYEQYF. DNA for the CDR3: TGTGCCATCAGTGTTTACAGAGCCTACGAGCAGTACTTC.

V and J are TRBV20-1 and TRBJ2-7, with 10 bases identical to TRBD1. Germline V lookup: CDR1 DFQATT, CDR2 SNEGSKA (reference sequence). The CDR3 sequence is 14 residues long. Trimming cost V 6 bases and J 3 bases; bases outside gene matches: 8. CDR3 residues: CSAEPGDRGYEQYF. In DNA form, the CDR3 reads TGCAGTGCAGAACCGGGGGACAGGGGCTACGAGCAGTACTTC.

This clonotype has just a few counts. The V gene is TRBV6-5, the J gene TRBJ2-7, with TRBD2 identical over 14 bases. CDR3 length: 15 residues. Germline values: CDR1 MNHEY, CDR2 SVGAGI. J lost 3 bases, V lost 4 bases, and 2 bases had no gene match. The CDR3: CASSSGTSGSYEQYF. CDR3 nucleotides: TGTGCCAGCAGTTCCGGGACTAGCGGGAGCTACGAGCAGTACTTC.

The chain employs TRBV28 and TRBJ1-2, with D uncertain. This CDR3 contains 12 residues. Germline CDR1 and CDR2: MDHEN and SYDVKM. V dropped 4 bases and J dropped 4 bases, with 7 bases sitting between them. This chain's CDR3 is CASSWALYGYTF. The CDR3 nucleotides are TGTGCCAGCAGTTGGGCCCTCTATGGCTACACCTTC.

This clonotype is judged large. The CDR3 loop is CASSRDTSKVLTF. The CDR3 coding sequence is TGTGCCAGCAGCCGAGACACCTCAAAGGTCCTGACTTTC. The rearrangement uses TRBV6-5 and TRBJ2-6, with D unclear. The V and J ends lost 6 bases and 13 bases respectively, with 16 bases between them. The CDR3 consists of 13 residues. The germline CDR1 and CDR2 sequences are MNHEY and SVGAGI.

The chain employs TRBV12-3 or TRBV12-4 and TRBJ1-4, with 7 bases that match TRBD1. This CDR3 comprises 12 residues. V gave up 6 bases and J gave up 6 bases; unmatched junction bases: 1. In DNA form, the CDR3 reads TGTGCCAGCAGAACAGGGGATGAAAAACTGTTTTTT. Translating it yields CASRTGDEKLFF.

This clonotype was detected only a few times. The CDR3 bases are TGCAGTGCTAGAGAACAAGTATTTCCAAACATTCAGTACTTC. Translation: CSAREQVFPNIQYF. This chain connects TRBV20-1 to TRBJ2-4; no definite D call. The CDR3 length is 14 residues. Germline V gene lookup returns CDR1 DFQATT and CDR2 SNEGSKA (reference sequence). The germline V and J ends were trimmed by 0 bases and 6 bases, with 12 bases remaining between them.

With respect to this clonotype: A read error may be the cause here, since a much bigger clone is one base away. This rearrangement joins TRBV19 to TRBJ1-2; no definite D call. In germline, CDR1 is LNHDA, CDR2 SQIVND (reference sequence). Between the trimmed V and J ends, which lost 4 bases and 3 bases, there was a span of 12 bases. The CDR3 spans 14 residues. DNA for the CDR3: TGTGCCAGTAGTAATCAGGCAGGCCACTATGGCTACACCTTC. This translates into CASSNQAGHYGYTF.

This clonotype has just a few counts. The chain employs TRBV5-6 and TRBJ1-6; D uncertain. The CDR3 loop spans 15 amino acids. Germline loops: CDR1 SGHDT, CDR2 YYEEEE. Trimming pared 0 bases from V and 5 bases from J, leaving 9 bases between. The CDR3 DNA reads TGTGCCAGCAGCTTGGTGCGGGGAAATAATTCACCCCTCCACTTT. Residues: CASSLVRGNNSPLHF.

CDR3 amino acids: CASSEARFGNQPQHF. In DNA, the CDR3 is TGCGCCAGCAGTGAGGCGAGGTTTGGCAATCAGCCCCAGCATTTT. The V call is TRBV10-2, the J call TRBJ1-5; the D is unclear. CDR1 and CDR2 from the germline V gene are WSHSY and SAAADI. This CDR3 is built from 15 residues. Trimming removed 2 bases from V and 2 bases from J, with 10 bases in between.

This chain joins TRBV13 and TRBJ2-7; no firm D call. CDR1 PRHDT and CDR2 FYEKMQ come from the germline V gene (reference sequence). V dropped 1 base and J dropped 3 bases, with 7 bases sitting between them. This CDR3 comprises 13 residues. CDR3 sequence: CASSLVGVYEQYF. Written as DNA, the CDR3 is TGTGCCAGCAGCTTAGTTGGGGTCTACGAGCAGTACTTC.

The J gene is TRBJ2-7, the V gene TRBV18; 9 bases line up with TRBD2. CDR3 size: 13 residues. The trim removed 2 bases at V and 6 bases at J, leaving 2 bases unmatched. From germline, CDR1 is KGHSH and CDR2 LQKENI. CDR3 region: CASSPRREGEQYF. The CDR3 nucleotides are TGTGCCAGCTCACCAAGGCGGGAGGGCGAGCAGTACTTC.